This is a list of T cell receptor beta chains from one sample in a study of blood T cell repertoires in COVID-19. Using immunoSEQ multiplex PCR, the repertoire was profiled, and TCRdb retains in-frame clones only, with some absent. The sample has about 200,000 clones; over 75% are singletons. Input material: peripheral blood. The origin of the receptors is a person between 65 and 79 years old with COVID-19, enrolled during active disease. Both conserved end residues are part of each CDR3. A D gene is named only where the DNA matches it firmly. Size values are once, few and many counts, or a class for expanded clones, and some rows have none.

size	V	D	J	CDR3	DNA
NA	TRBV28	NA	TRBJ2-5	CASSPQGPWQETQYF	TGTGCCAGCAGCCCTCAGGGTCCCTGGCAAGAGACCCAGTACTTC
NA	TRBV6-5	TRBD2	TRBJ2-1	CASAKLAGDYNEQFF	TGTGCCAGCGCCAAACTAGCGGGAGACTACAATGAGCAGTTCTTC
NA	TRBV6-6	TRBD1	TRBJ2-7	CASRRTGRISYEQYF	TGTGCCAGCAGGCGGACAGGGAGAATCTCCTACGAGCAGTACTTC
NA	TRBV29-1	TRBD1	TRBJ1-2	CSVPLTGGAPYGYTF	TGCAGCGTTCCTCTAACAGGGGGGGCCCCCTATGGCTACACCTTC
NA	TRBV19	NA	TRBJ2-2	CASKVGQDSTGELFF	TGTGCCAGTAAAGTTGGCCAAGACAGCACCGGGGAGCTGTTTTTT
once	TRBV24-1	NA	TRBJ1-5	CATSVRGDQPQHF	TGTGCCACCAGTGTTCGGGGAGACCAGCCCCAGCATTTT
NA	TRBV28	NA	TRBJ1-1	CASSLSRTLNTEAFF	TGTGCCAGCAGTTTATCCCGAACACTGAACACTGAAGCTTTCTTT
NA	TRBV4-1	TRBD2	TRBJ2-3	CASSQDSTSGSTDTQYF	TGCGCCAGCAGCCAAGATTCTACTAGCGGGAGCACAGATACGCAGTATTTT
NA	TRBV9	NA	TRBJ1-1	CASSASGGSVTEAFF	TGTGCCAGCAGCGCCTCCGGGGGATCAGTGACTGAAGCTTTCTTT
NA	TRBV6-2/TRBV6-3	NA	TRBJ2-1	CASSFPVEGGGLYNEQFF	TGTGCCAGCAGTTTCCCGGTAGAGGGCGGGGGCCTATACAATGAGCAGTTCTTC
NA	TRBV7-2	NA	TRBJ1-4	CASSPSVATNEKLFF	TGTGCCAGCAGCCCTAGCGTGGCAACTAATGAAAAACTGTTTTTT
once	TRBV5-1	TRBD1	TRBJ1-3	CASSLTGAGNTIYF	TGCGCCAGCAGCTTGACAGGGGCTGGAAACACCATATATTTT
NA	TRBV5-5	TRBD2	TRBJ2-2	CASSRYSLPSGKIGELFF	TGTGCCAGCAGCCGTTACTCACTACCTAGCGGGAAAATCGGGGAGCTGTTTTTT
NA	TRBV28	NA	TRBJ1-4	CASTGGQWEKLFF	TGTGCCAGCACGGGGGGGCAGTGGGAAAAACTGTTTTTT
NA	TRBV6-5	TRBD1	TRBJ1-2	CASSYLAGGHYGYTF	TGTGCCAGCAGTTACCTCGCAGGGGGCCACTATGGCTACACCTTC
NA	TRBV12-2	NA	TRBJ1-5	CASRQRFMGAEFNSNQPQHF	TGTGCAAGTCGCCAGAGATTCATGGGGGCGGAGTTTAATAGCAATCAGCCCCAGCATTTT
once	TRBV15	TRBD1	TRBJ1-2	CATSSALDREVDGYTF	TGTGCCACCAGCAGCGCTCTGGACAGGGAGGTGGATGGCTACACCTTC
NA	TRBV3-1/TRBV3-2	TRBD2	TRBJ2-7	CASSQSSGSYEQYF	TGTGCCAGCAGCCAATCTAGCGGGAGCTACGAGCAGTACTTC
NA	TRBV7-8	TRBD2	TRBJ2-1	CASSLHRLAGNNEQFF	TGTGCCAGCAGCCTCCACCGACTAGCGGGGAACAATGAGCAGTTCTTC
NA	TRBV27	TRBD1	TRBJ1-5	CASRRLTGALIKPQHF	TGTGCCAGCAGGAGATTGACAGGGGCGTTAATTAAGCCCCAGCATTTT
once	TRBV7-9	NA	TRBJ2-6	CASSQEDSGANVLTF	TGTGCCAGCAGCCAGGAGGACTCTGGGGCCAACGTCCTGACTTTC
NA	TRBV7-9	NA	TRBJ2-2	CASSQTAPQAGELFF	TGTGCCAGCAGCCAGACGGCGCCGCAGGCCGGGGAGCTGTTTTTT
NA	TRBV3-1/TRBV3-2	NA	TRBJ1-6	CASSQDLSPLHF	TGTGCCAGCAGCCAAGATCTTTCACCCCTCCACTTT
NA	TRBV28	NA	TRBJ1-5	CASSFPRGPQHF	TGTGCCAGCAGTTTTCCTCGCGGGCCCCAGCATTTT
NA	TRBV2	NA	TRBJ1-6	CASIYEGSPLHF	TGTGCCAGCATTTACGAGGGTTCACCCCTCCACTTT
NA	TRBV28	TRBD1	TRBJ2-7	CASSTRDSSYEQYF	TGTGCCAGCAGTACTCGGGACAGCTCCTACGAGCAGTACTTC
few	TRBV12-3/TRBV12-4	NA	TRBJ1-6	CASSLASNSPLHF	TGTGCCAGCAGTTTAGCGAGTAATTCACCCCTCCACTTT
NA	TRBV11-3	NA	TRBJ1-6	CASSLEEELNSPLHF	TGTGCCAGCAGCTTAGAAGAGGAACTTAATTCACCCCTCCACTTT
NA	TRBV6-8	TRBD1	TRBJ1-1	CASSPTGGGTEAFF	TGTGCCAGCAGTCCAACAGGGGGCGGCACTGAAGCTTTCTTT
NA	TRBV28	TRBD1	TRBJ1-2	CASSSGQGGSGYTF	TGTGCCAGCAGTTCGGGACAGGGAGGGTCTGGCTACACCTTC
NA	TRBV5-8	TRBD1	TRBJ1-6	CASSLGRGTPLHF	TGTGCCAGCAGCTTGGGCAGGGGGACACCCCTCCACTTT
once	TRBV7-8	TRBD2	TRBJ2-7	CASSFGLAGEQYF	TGTGCCAGCAGCTTCGGGCTAGCGGGAGAGCAGTACTTC
few	TRBV5-4	NA	TRBJ2-7	CASSGGGPHEQYF	TGTGCCAGCAGCGGAGGAGGGCCCCACGAGCAGTACTTC
few	TRBV6-5	NA	TRBJ1-1	CASSYSSGATEAFF	TGTGCCAGCAGTTACTCCTCAGGGGCCACTGAAGCTTTCTTT
NA	TRBV2	NA	TRBJ1-5	CASSLTNSVGQPQHF	TGTGCCAGCAGTCTGACAAACAGTGTAGGTCAGCCCCAGCATTTT
few	TRBV19	TRBD2	TRBJ2-1	CASSSSGSRYNEQFF	TGTGCCAGTAGCTCTAGCGGGAGTAGGTACAATGAGCAGTTCTTC
NA	TRBV15	NA	TRBJ2-1	CATGSGHLDNEQFF	TGTGCCACGGGTTCGGGACATCTTGACAATGAGCAGTTCTTC
NA	TRBV30	TRBD1	TRBJ2-7	CAWSLGSGTGVDEQYF	TGTGCCTGGAGTCTCGGATCCGGGACAGGGGTGGACGAGCAGTACTTC
NA	TRBV7-2	TRBD2	TRBJ2-7	CASSLGLAGGREQYF	TGTGCCAGCAGCTTAGGCCTAGCGGGGGGGCGTGAGCAGTACTTC
NA	TRBV6-2/TRBV6-3	TRBD1	TRBJ2-7	CASSYLDRGLSEQYF	TGTGCCAGCAGTTACTTAGACAGGGGGCTGAGCGAGCAGTACTTC
NA	TRBV28	NA	TRBJ2-4	CASSIEEDVGKNIQYF	TGTGCCAGCAGTATAGAGGAAGACGTAGGAAAAAACATTCAGTACTTC
NA	TRBV7-6	TRBD2	TRBJ2-3	CASSLGVPSGGHTDTQYF	TGTGCCAGCAGCTTAGGGGTGCCTAGCGGGGGGCACACAGATACGCAGTATTTT
once	TRBV6-5	NA	TRBJ2-7	CASLDQVLYEQYF	TGTGCCAGCCTCGATCAGGTGCTCTACGAGCAGTACTTC
NA	TRBV7-3	NA	TRBJ2-3	CASSLSHPADTQYF	TGTGCCAGCAGCTTGTCACACCCCGCAGATACGCAGTATTTT
NA	TRBV25-1	NA	TRBJ2-1	CASSPPQSYNEQFF	TGTGCCAGCAGCCCCCCTCAGTCCTACAATGAGCAGTTCTTC
NA	TRBV20-1	NA	TRBJ1-5	CSASRGREQPQHF	TGCAGTGCTAGTAGGGGTCGTGAGCAGCCCCAGCATTTT
NA	TRBV2	NA	TRBJ1-4	CASSRAGGSVEKLFF	TGTGCCAGCAGCCGAGCGGGGGGCTCGGTCGAAAAACTGTTTTTT
NA	TRBV10-1	NA	TRBJ1-2	CASSESGWNRINYGYTF	TGCGCCAGCAGTGAGTCGGGTTGGAACAGAATTAACTATGGCTACACCTTC
NA	TRBV19	NA	TRBJ1-3	CATVGVSGNTIYF	TGTGCCACCGTCGGGGTCTCTGGAAACACCATATATTTT